This T cell receptor (beta chain) was sequenced in a study of control samples from healthy donors and cancer patients (dated by TCRdb to 2020 to 2021). The library relied on the immunoSEQ multiplex PCR assay. TCRdb limited this immuneACCESS table to in-frame rearrangements with V and J called. A share of clones is missing; checked studies link under half to unresolved V genes, and the rest is unexplained. The sample profile shows approximately 180,000 clones; more than 85% of them were found once. The biggest ten clones account for about 2.1% of the sample. Details on this clone: Its antigen remains unidentified. Base qualities were left out, and no much larger clone turns up one base away.

V was cut back by 6 bases and J by 2 bases, leaving a gap of 13 bases between them. For CDR1 and CDR2, the germline V gene (reference sequence) lists LNHDA and SQIVND. The CDR3 has 14 amino acids, counting the end cysteine and phenylalanine. CDR3 DNA only is kept here, 42 bases in frame from base 1. The V and J segments used are TRBV19 and TRBJ1-1, with TRBD1 tentatively as D gene (5 bases match). Sequences were obtained from blood. The clonotype comes from a woman in her thirties or forties in good health. The DNA sequence reads TGTGCCAGTAGCAAGGGCAGGGATAACACTGAAGCTTTCTTT. Its amino acids are CASSKGRDNTEAFF.